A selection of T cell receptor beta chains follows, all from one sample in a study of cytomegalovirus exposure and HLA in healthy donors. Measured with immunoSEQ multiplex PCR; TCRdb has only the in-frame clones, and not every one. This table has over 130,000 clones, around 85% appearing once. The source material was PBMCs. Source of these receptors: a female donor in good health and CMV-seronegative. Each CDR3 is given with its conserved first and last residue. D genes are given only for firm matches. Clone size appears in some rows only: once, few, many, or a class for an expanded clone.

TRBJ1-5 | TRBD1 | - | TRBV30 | CAWSSPDRVGQPQHF | TGTGCCTGGAGTTCCCCGGACAGGGTTGGCCAGCCCCAGCATTTT
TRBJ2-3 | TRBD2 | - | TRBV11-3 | CASSLGLAETDTQYF | TGTGCCAGCAGCTTGGGACTAGCGGAAACAGATACGCAGTATTTT
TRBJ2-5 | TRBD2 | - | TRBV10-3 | CAISEAGVQETQYF | TGTGCCATCAGTGAGGCGGGAGTCCAGGAGACCCAGTACTTC
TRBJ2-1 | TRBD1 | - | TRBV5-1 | CASSYRQGVKNEQFF | TGCGCCAGCAGCTATAGACAGGGGGTAAAGAATGAGCAGTTCTTC
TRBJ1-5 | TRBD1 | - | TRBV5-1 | CASSLGTGDSNQPQHF | TGCGCCAGCAGCTTAGGGACAGGGGATAGCAATCAGCCCCAGCATTTT
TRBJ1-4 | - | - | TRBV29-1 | CSVSRGTNEKLFF | TGCAGCGTTTCCAGGGGAACTAATGAAAAACTGTTTTTT
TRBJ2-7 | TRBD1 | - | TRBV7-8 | CASSTTGTGGHEQYF | TGTGCCAGCAGCACCACCGGGACAGGGGGGCACGAGCAGTACTTC
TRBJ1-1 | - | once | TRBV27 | CASSLGHVNTEAFF | TGTGCCAGCAGTTTGGGACACGTCAACACTGAAGCTTTCTTT
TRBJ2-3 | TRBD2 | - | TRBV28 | CASSSSSLAGSTDTQYF | TGTGCCAGCAGTTCCTCCTCACTAGCGGGTAGCACAGATACGCAGTATTTT
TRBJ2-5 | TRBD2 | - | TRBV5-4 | CASSFAGVRGQETQYF | TGTGCCAGCAGCTTCGCGGGGGTGCGGGGTCAAGAGACCCAGTACTTC
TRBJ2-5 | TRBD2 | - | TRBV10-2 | CASSSGLDVRETQYF | TGCGCCAGCAGCTCCGGACTAGACGTGAGAGAGACCCAGTACTTC
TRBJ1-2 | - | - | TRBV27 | CASSKAADHGYTF | TGTGCCAGCAGTAAGGCGGCAGATCATGGCTACACCTTC
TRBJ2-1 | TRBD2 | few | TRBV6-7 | CASSTRTSGYNEQFF | TGTGCCAGCAGTACGCGGACTAGCGGCTACAATGAGCAGTTCTTC
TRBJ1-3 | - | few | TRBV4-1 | CASSQGQGYSGNTIYF | TGCGCCAGCAGCCAAGGTCAGGGGTACTCTGGAAACACCATATATTTT
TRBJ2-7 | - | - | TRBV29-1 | CSVGHRGGDIVGEQYF | TGCAGCGTGGGCCACAGGGGAGGCGATATTGTTGGCGAGCAGTACTTC
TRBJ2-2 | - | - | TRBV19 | CASWTALTGELFF | TGTGCCTCATGGACAGCGTTAACCGGGGAGCTGTTTTTT
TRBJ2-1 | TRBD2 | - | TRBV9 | CASSVVGTSGRLNEQFF | TGTGCCAGCAGCGTAGTTGGGACTAGCGGGAGATTAAATGAGCAGTTCTTC
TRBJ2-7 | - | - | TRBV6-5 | CASSSAYEQYF | TGTGCCAGCAGTTCTGCCTACGAGCAGTACTTC
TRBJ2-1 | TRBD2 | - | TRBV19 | CASSIVSGSRNEQFF | TGTGCCAGTAGTATAGTTAGCGGGAGTAGGAATGAGCAGTTCTTC
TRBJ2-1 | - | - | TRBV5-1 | CASSSRTQDNEQFF | TGCGCCAGCAGCTCCCGTACCCAGGACAATGAGCAGTTCTTC
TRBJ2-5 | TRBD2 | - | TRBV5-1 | CASSLGLAGGPAETQYF | TGCGCCAGCAGCTTGGGACTAGCGGGAGGGCCTGCGGAGACCCAGTACTTC
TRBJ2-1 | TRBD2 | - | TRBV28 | CASSLLAGGTEQFF | TGTGCCAGCAGTTTGTTAGCGGGAGGGACCGAGCAGTTCTTC
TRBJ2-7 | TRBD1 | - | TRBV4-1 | CASSPGQGQYF | TGCGCCAGCAGCCCCGGACAGGGACAGTACTTC
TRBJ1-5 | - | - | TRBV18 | CASSPTGDNQPQHF | TGTGCCAGCTCACCGACAGGAGACAATCAGCCCCAGCATTTT
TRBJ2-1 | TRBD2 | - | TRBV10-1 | CASSESRMASGSDEQFF | TGCGCCAGCAGTGAGTCGCGGATGGCTAGCGGGAGTGATGAGCAGTTCTTC
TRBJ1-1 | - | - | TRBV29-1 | CSVEMTDSMNTEAFF | TGCAGCGTTGAGATGACAGACAGCATGAACACTGAAGCTTTCTTT